Described below is a single TCR beta chain sequence and its context. Repertoires were generated with immunoSEQ multiplex PCR, while TCRdb's copy carries only in-frame clones and drops some. Of about 170,000 clones listed, 85% to 90% are singletons. Deletions cut 2 bases from V and 5 bases from J, with 12 bases between. The CDR3 has 14 amino acids. Per the germline V gene, CDR1 is KGHSH and CDR2 is LQKENI. This record belongs to a study of blood T cell repertoires in COVID-19. Overall study context: Some COVID-19 samples were acute and others convalescent; all came from the United States, Italy and Spain.

Specimen: peripheral blood. This TCR derives from a man aged 45 to 65 with active or convalescent COVID-19. The chain has TRBV18 and TRBJ1-2; D gene ambiguous. The CDR3 loop is CASSPVRGGYGYTF. CDR3 DNA sequence: TGTGCCAGCTCACCAGTCCGGGGTGGTTATGGCTACACCTTC.